This TCR beta chain was retrieved from a study of CD8+ T cells in alopecia areata. Overall study results and limits: Many expanded lesional clones remained in scalp and blood on tofacitinib.

Noted treatment: oral pan-JAK inhibitor, 5-10 mg twice daily. Of note for this clone: Its antigen is not known.

The CDR3 spans 14 residues. V was trimmed by 2 bases and J by 2 bases, leaving 10 bases between them. Germline lookup yields CDR1 SGHDT and CDR2 YYEEEE. In each case, RNA was isolated and then reverse transcribed into cDNA as the sequencing template. TCRdb keeps only in-frame clones here, not all; method: immunoSEQ multiplex PCR. The table shows some 110,000 clones, with 50% to 75% occurring only once. The chain combines TRBV5-6 with TRBJ1-2; a possible D gene is TRBD1 (5 bases). Source: CD8+ T cells sorted from blood, taken at week 24, from a patient treated with tofacitinib. The sequence came from a human donor with alopecia areata. The CDR3 loop is CASSFGTSNYGYTF. The CDR3 bases are TGTGCCAGCAGCTTCGGGACTTCGAACTATGGCTACACCTTC.